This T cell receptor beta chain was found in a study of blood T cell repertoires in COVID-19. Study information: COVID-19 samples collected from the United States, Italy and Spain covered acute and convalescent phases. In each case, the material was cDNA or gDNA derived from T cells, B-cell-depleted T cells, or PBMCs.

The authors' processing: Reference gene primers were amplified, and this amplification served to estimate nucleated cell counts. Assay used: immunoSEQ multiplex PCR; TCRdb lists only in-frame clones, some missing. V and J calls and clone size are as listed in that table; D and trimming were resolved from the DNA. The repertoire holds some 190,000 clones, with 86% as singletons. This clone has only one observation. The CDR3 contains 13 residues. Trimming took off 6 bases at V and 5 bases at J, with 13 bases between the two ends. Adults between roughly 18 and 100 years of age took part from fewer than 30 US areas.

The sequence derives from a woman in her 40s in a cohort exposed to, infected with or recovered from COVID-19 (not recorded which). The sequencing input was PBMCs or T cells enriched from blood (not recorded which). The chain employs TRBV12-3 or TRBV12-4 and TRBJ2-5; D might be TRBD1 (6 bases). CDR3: CASSRQATETQYF. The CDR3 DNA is TGTGCCAGCAGCCGACAGGCCACGGAGACCCAGTACTTC.